This T cell receptor beta chain was observed in a study of cytomegalovirus exposure and HLA in healthy donors. General study findings and limits: The listing of roughly 160 TCR beta chains classed them as cytomegalovirus-associated.

Comment on this clone: Its target is not known.

The PCR employed 60 Vbeta primers together with 13 Jbeta primers. Here immunoSEQ multiplex PCR was the method, and the copy in TCRdb shows in-frame clones only, minus some. Of some 130,000 clones listed, 70% to 90% were seen once; the top ten hold 1.7%. CDR1 is MGHRA and CDR2 is YSYEKL in the germline V gene. CDR3 length equals 17 residues. V trimming: 3 bases; J trimming: 7 bases; junction bases outside the gene matches: 9. The genes are TRBV4-1 and TRBJ2-2; TRBD1 matches 12 bases. The sample consisted of PBMCs. The receptor was isolated from a boy younger than 18 in good health and CMV-seronegative. CDR3 DNA sequence: TGCGCCAGCAGCCATATCCGGGACAGGGGGCGCGACGGGGAGCTGTTTTTT. Encoded protein: CASSHIRDRGRDGELFF.